The 30 T cell receptor beta chains in this list originate from one sample, sequenced in a study of blood T cells in healthy people across ages. Primed by a sample-barcoded 5' primer and a J-beta primer mix, a second PCR proceeded for about 7 to 11 cycles. Each CDR3 protein gets one entry after TCRdb re-called the 5' RACE reads with MiXCR. The sample includes about 640,000 distinct CDR3 sequences, 45% to 65% of them seen just once. The sequenced material came from blood. The receptors derive from a man aged 55-75 years in good health.

This chain uses TRBV28 with TRBJ1-2; TRBD1 agrees at 7 bases. The CDR3 contains 13 residues. With V trimmed by 8 bases and J by 4 bases, 7 bases remained unmatched. Germline-derived CDR1 and CDR2 are MDHEN and SYDVKM. CDR3 sequence (DNA): TGTGCCAGCCTTTCTGGGGACAGCTATGGCTACACCTTC. Protein: CASLSGDSYGYTF.

The genes are TRBV21-1 and TRBJ2-1; the D call TRBD2 from the table was never checked on the DNA. TRBV21-1 is classified as a pseudogene. This CDR3 contains 12 residues. The CDR3 DNA reads as TGTGCCAGCAGGGGGAGTTCATTGGGACAGTTCTTC. Protein sequence: CASRGSSLGQFF.

The chain carries TRBV11-2 and TRBJ1-4, with 7 bases that match TRBD1. This CDR3 spans 15 amino acids. Trimming at V came to 5 bases and at J to 6 bases, leaving 9 bases not matched to a gene. The germline CDR1 and CDR2 sequences are SGHAT and FQNNGV. The CDR3 is CASSPTGTDYEKLFF. The CDR3 DNA reads TGTGCCAGCAGCCCTACCGGGACAGACTATGAAAAACTGTTTTTT.

Points on this clonotype: A junction boundary mismatches the germline segment, possibly from a read error. J is TRBJ2-5 and V is TRBV2; 7 bases match TRBD1. Germline V gives CDR1 SNHLY, CDR2 FYNNEI. CDR3 length: 14 residues. CDR3 sequence: CAGSRDSVQETQYF. The CDR3 coding sequence is TGTGCCGGCAGCCGGGACAGCGTCCAAGAGACCCAGTACTTC.

The J gene is TRBJ2-5, the V gene TRBV9, with 7 bases lining up with TRBD1. The CDR3 extends over 16 amino acids. After removal of 0 bases from V and 2 bases from J, the junction contained 7 bases not matched to a gene. Germline V gene data show CDR1 as SGDLS and CDR2 as YYNGEE. CDR3 sequence (DNA): TGTGCCAGCAGCGTAGCTTCGGGCAGGGGGCAAGAGACCCAGTACTTC. Protein product: CASSVASGRGQETQYF.

V gene TRBV6-1 combines with J gene TRBJ2-7; tentatively, D is TRBD1 (6 bases). The end of the DNA aligns better with TRBJ2-5, so the J call may be wrong. In germline, CDR1 is MNHNS, CDR2 SASEGT. The CDR3 contains 17 residues. In DNA form, the CDR3 reads TGTGCCAGCAGTGGATGGGGCTGGGGGCCCGAGAGAGAGACCCAGTACTTC. Residues: CASSGWGWGPERETQYF.

The gene calls are TRBV3-1 and TRBJ2-5; possible D gene TRBD1, 5 bases. The CDR3 is made up of 15 amino acids. The V gene's germline CDR1 is LGHDT and CDR2 YNNKEL (reference sequence). The ends were cut back, 0 bases at V and 11 bases at J, with 19 bases in the middle. The CDR3 DNA reads as TGTGCCAGCAGCCAAGAAGTCGATAGCCCCAAGGGGCAGTACTTC. Its protein is CASSQEVDSPKGQYF.

The table lists this clonotype with a few counts. The chain combines TRBV27 with TRBJ1-1, with unresolved D. Germline assignment: CDR1 MNHEY and CDR2 SMNVEV (reference sequence). V was clipped by 5 bases and J by 0 bases, with 7 bases between them. This CDR3 spans 13 amino acids. CDR3 DNA: TGTGCCAGCAGTCCCGGTATGAACACTGAAGCTTTCTTT. Translated, it gives CASSPGMNTEAFF.

A few counts support this clonotype. The rearrangement uses TRBV7-2 and TRBJ2-4; D perhaps matches TRBD2 (6 bases). Germline values: CDR1 SGHTA, CDR2 FQGNSA. V shed 1 base and J shed 10 bases, with 11 bases lying between them. This CDR3 has 13 amino acids. The CDR3, as DNA: TGTGCCAGCAGCTTAGTGGGTGGGAGGATTCAGTACTTC. As protein: CASSLVGGRIQYF.

This clonotype turned up a few times. The J gene is TRBJ1-5, the V gene TRBV20-1; possibly TRBD1 for D (5 bases). This CDR3 region has 15 residues. Germline V gene data show CDR1 as DFQATT and CDR2 as SNEGSKA (reference sequence). V was trimmed by 1 base and J by 5 bases, leaving 15 bases between them. The CDR3 DNA sequence: TGCAGTGCTAGAGGCCTTGGGGGGGTGGATCAGCCCCAGCATTTT. As protein: CSARGLGGVDQPQHF.

This chain connects TRBV7-4 to TRBJ2-7; D is unclear. The V and J ends lost 0 bases and 4 bases respectively, with 4 bases between them. CDR1 is SGHVT, CDR2 SQSDAQ, per germline. The CDR3 runs 12 residues. CDR3 amino acids: CASSLAKYEQYF. The CDR3 nucleotides read TGTGCCAGCAGCTTAGCCAAATACGAGCAGTACTTC.

The sample holds a few counts of this clonotype. V gene TRBV27 combines with J gene TRBJ2-7; 9 bases fit TRBD1. The CDR3 has 14 residues. The germline gives CDR1 MNHEY, CDR2 SMNVEV (reference sequence). Trimming cost V 5 bases and J 4 bases; bases outside gene matches: 6. In DNA, the CDR3 is TGTGCCAGCAGTCCCGACAGGGGGAGGTACGAGCAGTACTTC. Protein: CASSPDRGRYEQYF.

This chain uses TRBV3-1 with TRBJ2-7; D may be TRBD1 (6 bases). CDR1 and CDR2 from the germline V gene are LGHDT and YNNKEL (reference sequence). This CDR3 has 13 residues. V was clipped by 1 base and J by 8 bases, with 12 bases between them. The CDR3 DNA reads TGTGCCAGCAGCCAAGGTATAAGGGGGAAGCAGTACTTC. Protein product: CASSQGIRGKQYF.

This rearrangement joins TRBV5-1 to TRBJ2-7; D call uncertain. The CDR3 runs to 15 residues. Trimming took off 2 bases at V and 2 bases at J, with 14 bases between the two ends. Per the germline V gene, CDR1 is SGHRS and CDR2 is YFSETQ. CDR3 bases: TGCGCCAGCAGCTTAGGAGAGGCACAAACCTACGAGCAGTACTTC. It yields the protein CASSLGEAQTYEQYF.

The V gene is TRBV5-1, the J gene TRBJ1-2; TRBD1 aligns across 10 bases. This CDR3 has 16 amino acids. V lost 3 bases to trimming and J lost 5 bases; unmatched junction nucleotides: 10. The germline CDR1 and CDR2 sequences are SGHRS and YFSETQ. CDR3 sequence reads: CASSSPGTGAHYGYTF. The CDR3 coding sequence is TGCGCCAGCAGCTCGCCCGGGACAGGGGCTCATTATGGCTACACCTTC.

The chain recombines TRBV28 with TRBJ2-1; possibly TRBD1 or TRBD2 for D (6 bases each). V lost 5 bases and J lost 6, with 23 bases in between. CDR1 and CDR2 (germline): MDHEN, SYDVKM. The length of the CDR3 is 17 residues. The CDR3 nucleotides are TGTGCCAGCAGTCCCCCCCGAGGGGGGTTTACGGGCAATGAGCAGTTCTTC. This sequence encodes CASSPPRGGFTGNEQFF.

V is TRBV4-1 and J is TRBJ2-3, with TRBD2 matching over 8 bases. The V segment lost 3 bases and the J segment 4 bases; nucleotides outside the gene matches: 6. This CDR3 has 15 amino acids. Germline V lookup: CDR1 MGHRA, CDR2 YSYEKL. Here the CDR3 reads CASSQALADADTQYF. For the CDR3, the DNA is TGCGCCAGCAGCCAGGCACTAGCGGACGCAGATACGCAGTATTTT.

This clonotype has just one count. This rearrangement joins TRBV7-2 to TRBJ1-4, with TRBD1 matching over 8 bases. CDR1 SGHTA and CDR2 FQGNSA come from the germline V gene. The V and J ends lost 1 base and 8 bases, in that order; junction bases with no gene match: 6. The CDR3 length is 15 residues. In DNA, the CDR3 is TGTGCCAGCAGCTTAGGACAGGGGAGCCGCGAAAAACTGTTTTTT. As protein: CASSLGQGSREKLFF. The full variable domain, rest sourced from reference TRBV7-2 and TRBJ1-4, is GAGVSQSPSNKVTEKGKDVELRCDPISGHTALYWYRQSLGQGLEFLIYFQGNSAPDKSGLPSDRFSAERTGGSVSTLTIQRTQQEDSAVYLCASSLGQGSREKLFFGSGTQLSVL.

The chain has TRBV2 and TRBJ2-5; 10 nucleotides align to TRBD2. Germline loops: CDR1 SNHLY, CDR2 FYNNEI. Losses at the gene ends were 8 bases for V and 2 bases for J; bases not matched to a gene: 11. The CDR3 sequence is 16 residues long. CDR3 bases: TGTGCCAGCGGAGCCTTCCTAGCGGGGGATCAAGAGACCCAGTACTTC. Protein sequence: CASGAFLAGDQETQYF.

The V call is TRBV6-2 or TRBV6-3, the J call TRBJ2-1; D call uncertain. From germline, CDR1 is MNHEY and CDR2 SVGEGT. The CDR3 is 10 amino acids. The V end lost 8 bases, the J end lost 8 bases, and 7 bases lay between the germline ends. The CDR3 DNA reads TGTGCCAGCCGTATCCATGAGCAGTTCTTC. It encodes CASRIHEQFF.

Concerning this clonotype: One end of the junction fails to match germline, which may point to a read error. The V and J genes are TRBV5-1 and TRBJ2-5; TRBD2 aligns across 7 bases. CDR1 is SGHRS and CDR2 is YFSETQ in the germline V gene. The CDR3 covers 15 residues. The CDR3 sequence: CASSLEFAGVPTRYF. CDR3 in DNA: TGCGCCAGCAGCTTGGAGTTTGCGGGGGTCCCGACCCGGTACTTC.

The V and J genes are TRBV20-1 and TRBJ1-1, with D maybe TRBD1 (5 bases). Per the germline V gene, CDR1 is DFQATT and CDR2 is SNEGSKA (reference sequence). V lost 1 base and J 1 base, leaving 19 bases between the germline ends. The CDR3 extends over 17 amino acids. This CDR3 reads CSARGIQGRRENTEAFF. The CDR3 bases are TGCAGTGCTAGAGGGATCCAGGGTCGCCGGGAGAACACTGAAGCTTTCTTT.

The chain employs TRBV4-1 and TRBJ2-3; D is uncertain. Deletions cut 2 bases from V and 6 bases from J, with 15 bases between. The CDR3 consists of 15 residues. Germline assignment: CDR1 MGHRA and CDR2 YSYEKL. CDR3 DNA sequence: TGCGCCAGCAGCCAACTCCTCGCTAACCTCGATACGCAGTATTTT. Its translation: CASSQLLANLDTQYF.

This clonotype was recorded only once. The chain's CDR3 is CASSRDRAATNEKLFF. For the CDR3, the DNA is TGCGCCAGCAGCCGTGACAGGGCAGCAACTAATGAAAAACTGTTTTTT. The rearrangement joins TRBV5-1 to TRBJ1-4, with 7 bases that match TRBD1. CDR1 SGHRS and CDR2 YFSETQ come from the germline V gene. The CDR3 is 16 amino acids. With V trimmed by 4 bases and J by 0 bases, 6 bases remained unmatched.

J is TRBJ2-2 and V is TRBV29-1, with D unclear. Germline V lookup: CDR1 SQVTM, CDR2 ANQGSEA. CDR3 length equals 14 residues. Trimming took off 4 bases at V and 1 base at J, with 10 bases between the two ends. The CDR3, as DNA: TGCAGCGTTGCCCCCCCCGGGAACACCGGGGAGCTGTTTTTT. This sequence encodes CSVAPPGNTGELFF.

The table lists this clonotype with a few counts. The V and J genes are TRBV5-1 and TRBJ2-1; a possible D gene is TRBD2 (6 bases). V lost 1 base, J lost 8 bases, and 13 bases lay in between. This CDR3 has 14 amino acids. Germline V gene data show CDR1 as SGHRS and CDR2 as YFSETQ. CDR3 nucleotide sequence: TGCGCCAGCAGCTTGAGTACTAGCCTCGATGAGCAGTTCTTC. Translation: CASSLSTSLDEQFF.

This clonotype was detected a few times. This sequence joins TRBV29-1 and TRBJ1-2; D gene unclear. The germline CDR1 and CDR2 sequences are SQVTM and ANQGSEA. CDR3 length: 13 amino acids. The V end was cut by 4 bases, the J end by 0 bases, with 9 bases between. CDR3 coding DNA: TGCAGCGTTGCCAGACCCGCTAACTATGGCTACACCTTC. Translated, it gives CSVARPANYGYTF.

This clonotype was picked up many times. CDR3 DNA sequence: TGCAGTGCTAGTACCCCCATCGGGACTAGCTCTCGCGAGCAGTACTTC. It is translated as CSASTPIGTSSREQYF. The chain is built from TRBV20-1 and TRBJ2-7, with 9 bases identical to TRBD2. The CDR3 covers 16 residues. After removal of 3 bases from V and 6 bases from J, the junction contained 15 bases not matched to a gene. Germline CDR1 DFQATT, CDR2 SNEGSKA (reference sequence).

This clonotype showed up just a few times. The chain is built from TRBV7-2 and TRBJ2-1; D possibly corresponds to TRBD2 (6 bases). Germline loops: CDR1 SGHTA, CDR2 FQGNSA. Trimming cost V 5 bases and J 10 bases, with 15 bases left between them. This CDR3 region has 13 residues. As DNA, the CDR3 is TGTGCCAGCAGCCACTGGGAGGTTGGAGAGCAGTTCTTC. Residues: CASSHWEVGEQFF.

The rearrangement uses TRBV15 and TRBJ2-4, with 10 positions matching TRBD1. V lost 2 bases to trimming and J lost 13 bases; unmatched junction nucleotides: 8. This CDR3 has 14 amino acids. Germline V CDR1 and CDR2: LNHNV, YYDKDF (reference sequence). The CDR3 region is CATSRSTGGGEQYF. CDR3 DNA sequence: TGTGCCACCAGCAGATCGACAGGGGGCGGGGAGCAGTACTTC.